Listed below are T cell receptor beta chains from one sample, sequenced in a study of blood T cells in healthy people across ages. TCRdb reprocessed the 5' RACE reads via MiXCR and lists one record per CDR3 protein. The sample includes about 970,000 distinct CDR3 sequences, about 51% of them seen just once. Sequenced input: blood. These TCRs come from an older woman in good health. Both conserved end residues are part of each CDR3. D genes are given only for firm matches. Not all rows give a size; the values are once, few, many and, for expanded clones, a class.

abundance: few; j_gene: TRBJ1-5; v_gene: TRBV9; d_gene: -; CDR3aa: CASSDRAPGGPQHF; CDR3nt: TGTGCCAGCAGCGACAGGGCTCCTGGGGGGCCCCAGCATTTT
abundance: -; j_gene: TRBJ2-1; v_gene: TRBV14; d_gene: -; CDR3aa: CASSQVGTSSYNEQFF; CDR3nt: TGTGCCAGCAGCCAAGTTGGCACCAGCTCCTACAATGAGCAGTTCTTC
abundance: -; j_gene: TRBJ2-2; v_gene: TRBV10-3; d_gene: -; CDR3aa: CAINEGGTGELFF; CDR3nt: TGTGCCATCAACGAGGGAGGTACCGGGGAGCTGTTTTTT
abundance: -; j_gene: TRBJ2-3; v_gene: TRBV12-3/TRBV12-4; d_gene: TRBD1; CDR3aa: CASSLDRGKTQYF; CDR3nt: TGTGCCAGCAGTTTAGACAGGGGGAAAACGCAGTATTTT
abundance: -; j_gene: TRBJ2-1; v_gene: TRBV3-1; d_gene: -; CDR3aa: CASSQATGNQFF; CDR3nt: TGTGCCAGCAGCCAAGCGACAGGAAACCAGTTCTTC
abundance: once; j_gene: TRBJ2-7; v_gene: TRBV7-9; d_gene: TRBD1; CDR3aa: CASSSSPGQGFAYEQYF; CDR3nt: TGTGCCAGCAGCTCGAGCCCTGGACAGGGGTTTGCCTACGAGCAGTACTTC
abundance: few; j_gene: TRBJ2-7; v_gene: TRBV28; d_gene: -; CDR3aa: CASGKGGRPYEQYF; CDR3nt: TGTGCCAGCGGGAAGGGAGGCAGGCCCTACGAGCAGTACTTC
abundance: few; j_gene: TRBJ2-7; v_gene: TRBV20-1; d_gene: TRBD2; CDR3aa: CSAREAGGTYEQYF; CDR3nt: TGCAGTGCTAGAGAAGCGGGAGGAACCTACGAGCAGTACTTC
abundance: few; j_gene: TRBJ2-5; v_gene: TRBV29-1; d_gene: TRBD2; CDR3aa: CSVDGAGGPGETQYF; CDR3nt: TGCAGCGTTGACGGAGCGGGAGGGCCAGGGGAGACCCAGTACTTC
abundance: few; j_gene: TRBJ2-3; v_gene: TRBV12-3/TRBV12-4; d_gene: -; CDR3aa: CASSPQMSGTDTQYF; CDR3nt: TGTGCCAGCAGTCCACAGATGTCTGGCACAGATACGCAGTATTTT
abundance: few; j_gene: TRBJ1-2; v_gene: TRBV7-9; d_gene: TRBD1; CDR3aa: CASSSGGTGKVGYTF; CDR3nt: TGTGCCAGCAGCTCTGGAGGGACAGGGAAGGTTGGCTACACCTTC
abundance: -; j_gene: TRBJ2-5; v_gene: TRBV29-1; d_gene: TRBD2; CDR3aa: CGVDGGSLTNKQYF; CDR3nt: TGCGGCGTTGATGGCGGGAGCTTAACTAATAAGCAGTACTTC
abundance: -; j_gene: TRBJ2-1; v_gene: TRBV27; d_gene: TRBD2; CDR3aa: CATREAGTVWTSYNEQFF; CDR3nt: TGTGCCACCCGGGAGGCGGGAACCGTCTGGACCTCCTACAATGAGCAGTTCTTC
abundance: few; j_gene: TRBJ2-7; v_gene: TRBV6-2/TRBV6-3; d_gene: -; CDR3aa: CASSYSPVEQYF; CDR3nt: TGTGCCAGCAGTTATTCTCCTGTTGAGCAGTACTTC
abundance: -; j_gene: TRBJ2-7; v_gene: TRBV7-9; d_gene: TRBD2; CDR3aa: CASSFGCGSREQYF; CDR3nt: TGTGCCAGCAGCTTTGGTTGCGGGAGTCGTGAGCAGTACTTC
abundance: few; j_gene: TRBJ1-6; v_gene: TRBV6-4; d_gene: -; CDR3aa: CASSDREGSPLHF; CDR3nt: TGTGCCAGCAGTGACAGGGAAGGATCACCCCTCCACTTT
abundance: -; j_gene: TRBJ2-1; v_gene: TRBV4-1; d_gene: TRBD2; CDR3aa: CASSQPGLAGGFGEQFF; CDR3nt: TGCGCCAGCAGCCAACCGGGACTAGCGGGGGGATTTGGTGAGCAGTTCTTC
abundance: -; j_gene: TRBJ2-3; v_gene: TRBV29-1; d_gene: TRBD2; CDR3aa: CSVDLGLSGTDTQYF; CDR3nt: TGCAGCGTTGATCTGGGACTATCAGGCACAGATACGCAGTATTTT
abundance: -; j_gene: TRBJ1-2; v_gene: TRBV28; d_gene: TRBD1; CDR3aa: CASSQGVPYGYTF; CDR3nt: TGTGCCAGCAGTCAGGGGGTCCCCTATGGCTACACCTTC
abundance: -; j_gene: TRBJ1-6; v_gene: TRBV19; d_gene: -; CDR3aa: CASSILGDSPLHF; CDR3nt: TGTGCCAGTAGTATTCTTGGGGATTCACCCCTCCACTTT
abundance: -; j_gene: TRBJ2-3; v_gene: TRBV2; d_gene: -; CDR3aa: CASKSDAGFSSADTQYF; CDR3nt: TGTGCCAGCAAGTCAGACGCGGGGTTCTCTAGCGCAGATACGCAGTATTTT
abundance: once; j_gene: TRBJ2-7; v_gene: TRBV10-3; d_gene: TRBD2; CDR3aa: CAISPARAGVENEQYF; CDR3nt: TGTGCCATCAGTCCGGCTAGGGCGGGAGTCGAAAACGAGCAGTACTTC
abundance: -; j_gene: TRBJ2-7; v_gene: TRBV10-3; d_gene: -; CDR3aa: CAISEQGLEQYF; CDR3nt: TGTGCCATCAGTGAGCAGGGCCTCGAGCAGTACTTC
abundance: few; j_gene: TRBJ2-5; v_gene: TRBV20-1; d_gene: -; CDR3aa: CSARDKKWETQYF; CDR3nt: TGCAGTGCTAGAGATAAGAAGTGGGAGACCCAGTACTTC
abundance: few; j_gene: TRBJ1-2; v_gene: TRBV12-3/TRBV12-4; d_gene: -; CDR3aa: CASGPGDYGYTF; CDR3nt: TGTGCCAGCGGCCCGGGGGACTATGGCTACACCTTC
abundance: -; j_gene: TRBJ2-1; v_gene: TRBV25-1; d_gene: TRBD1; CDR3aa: CASSEFGTGNLGSYNEQFF; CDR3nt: TGTGCCAGCAGTGAATTTGGGACAGGTAACCTTGGCTCCTACAATGAGCAGTTCTTC
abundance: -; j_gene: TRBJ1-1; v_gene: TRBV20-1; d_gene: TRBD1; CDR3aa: CSTRQGGTEAFF; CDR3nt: TGCAGTACACGGCAGGGGGGCACTGAAGCTTTCTTT
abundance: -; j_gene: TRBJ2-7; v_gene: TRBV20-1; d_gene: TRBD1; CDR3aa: CSANRPNRGPYEQYF; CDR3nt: TGCAGTGCGAACCGCCCAAACAGGGGGCCCTACGAGCAGTACTTC
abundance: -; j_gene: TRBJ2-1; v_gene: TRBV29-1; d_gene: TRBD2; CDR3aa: CSVTGTSGRNEQFF; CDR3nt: TGCAGCGTCACCGGGACTAGCGGGAGGAATGAGCAGTTCTTC
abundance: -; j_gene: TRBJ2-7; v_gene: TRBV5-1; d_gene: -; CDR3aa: CASRIQGDEQYF; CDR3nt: TGCGCCAGCAGAATACAGGGAGACGAGCAGTACTTC
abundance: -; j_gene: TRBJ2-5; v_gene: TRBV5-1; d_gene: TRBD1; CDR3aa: CASSLVGQGAETQYF; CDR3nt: TGCGCCAGCAGCTTGGTCGGACAGGGAGCAGAGACCCAGTACTTC
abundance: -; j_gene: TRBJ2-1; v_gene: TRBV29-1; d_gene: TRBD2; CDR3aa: CSVDGSGGRAYNEQFF; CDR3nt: TGCAGCGTTGACGGGTCGGGCGGGAGAGCCTACAATGAGCAGTTCTTC
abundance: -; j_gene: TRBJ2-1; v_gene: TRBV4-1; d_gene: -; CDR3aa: CASSALERRNEQFF; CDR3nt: TGCGCCAGCTCGGCCTTGGAACGGCGGAATGAGCAGTTCTTC
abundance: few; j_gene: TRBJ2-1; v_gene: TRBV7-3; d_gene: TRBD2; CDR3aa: CASSASGGSSYNEQFF; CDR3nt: TGTGCCAGCAGCGCCTCAGGCGGGAGCTCCTACAATGAGCAGTTCTTC
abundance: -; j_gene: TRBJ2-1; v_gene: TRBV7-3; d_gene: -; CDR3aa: CASSLFKGLSYNEQFF; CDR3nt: TGTGCCAGCAGCTTATTTAAGGGGCTCTCCTACAATGAGCAGTTCTTC
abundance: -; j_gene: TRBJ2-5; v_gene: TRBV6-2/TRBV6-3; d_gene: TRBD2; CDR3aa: CASSVGASGTQETQYF; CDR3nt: TGTGCCAGCAGTGTCGGGGCTAGCGGGACGCAAGAGACCCAGTACTTC
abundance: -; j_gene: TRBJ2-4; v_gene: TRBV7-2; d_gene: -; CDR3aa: CASSLAQGGNIQYF; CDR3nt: TGTGCCAGCAGCTTAGCGCAGGGAGGAAACATTCAGTACTTC
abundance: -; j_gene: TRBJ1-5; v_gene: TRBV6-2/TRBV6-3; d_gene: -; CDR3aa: CASRPPGGNQPQHF; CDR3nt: TGTGCCAGCAGGCCTCCGGGGGGAAATCAGCCCCAGCATTTT
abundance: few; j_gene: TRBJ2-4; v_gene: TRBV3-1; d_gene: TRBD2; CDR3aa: CASSLWTSVGNIQYF; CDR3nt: TGTGCCAGCAGCCTCTGGACTAGCGTTGGAAACATTCAGTACTTC
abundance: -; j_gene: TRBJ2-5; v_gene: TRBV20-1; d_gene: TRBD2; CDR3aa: CSASRGRGETQYF; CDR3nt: TGCAGTGCTAGTCGCGGGAGGGGAGAGACCCAGTACTTC
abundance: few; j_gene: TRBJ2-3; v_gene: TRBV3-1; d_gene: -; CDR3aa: CASSQGRSVRADTQYF; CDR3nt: TGTGCCAGCAGCCAAGGGAGGTCCGTCAGAGCAGATACGCAGTATTTT